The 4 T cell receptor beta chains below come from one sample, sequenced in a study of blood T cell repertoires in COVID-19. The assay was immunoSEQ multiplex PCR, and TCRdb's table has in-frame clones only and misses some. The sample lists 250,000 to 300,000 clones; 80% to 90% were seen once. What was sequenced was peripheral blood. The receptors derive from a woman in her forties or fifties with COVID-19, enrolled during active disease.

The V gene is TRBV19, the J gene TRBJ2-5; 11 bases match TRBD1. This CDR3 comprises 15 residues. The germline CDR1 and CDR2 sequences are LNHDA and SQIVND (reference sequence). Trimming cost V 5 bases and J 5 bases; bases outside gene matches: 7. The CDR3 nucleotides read TGTGCCAGTAGTGTGGGACAGGGGGTAGGGGAGACCCAGTACTTC. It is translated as CASSVGQGVGETQYF. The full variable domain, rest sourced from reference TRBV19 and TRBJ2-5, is DGGITQSPKYLFRKEGQNVTLSCEQNLNHDAMYWYRQDPGQGLRLIYYSQIVNDFQKGDIAEGYSVSREKKESFPLTVTSAQKNPTAFYLCASSVGQGVGETQYFGPGTRLLVL.

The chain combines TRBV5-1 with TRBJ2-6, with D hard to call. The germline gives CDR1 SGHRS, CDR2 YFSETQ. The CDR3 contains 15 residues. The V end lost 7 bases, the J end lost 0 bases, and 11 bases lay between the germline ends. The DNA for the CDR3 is TGCGCCAGCGGATCGGGTACCTCTGGGGCCAACGTCCTGACTTTC. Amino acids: CASGSGTSGANVLTF.

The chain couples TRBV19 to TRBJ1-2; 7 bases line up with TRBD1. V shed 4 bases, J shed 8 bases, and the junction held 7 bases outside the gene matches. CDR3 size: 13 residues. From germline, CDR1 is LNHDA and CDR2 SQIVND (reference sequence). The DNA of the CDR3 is TGTGCCAGTAGTACCGGACAGGTCTGGGGCTACACCTTC. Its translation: CASSTGQVWGYTF.

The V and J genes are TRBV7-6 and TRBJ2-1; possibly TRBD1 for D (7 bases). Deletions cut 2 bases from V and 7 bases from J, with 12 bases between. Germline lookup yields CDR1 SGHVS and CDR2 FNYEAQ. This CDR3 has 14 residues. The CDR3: CASSLQGGGNEQFF. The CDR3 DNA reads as TGTGCCAGCAGCTTACAGGGGGGAGGTAATGAGCAGTTCTTC.